A selection of T cell receptor beta chains follows, all from one sample in a study of a mutant IDH1 vaccine in newly diagnosed glioma. Antigens of these TCRs are unknown. Clones were read by immunoSEQ multiplex PCR, and TCRdb kept only the in-frame ones, dropping some. The profile shows under 70,000 clones, about 87% of them singletons. The starting material was PBMCs, obtained from a glioma patient whose treatment included an IDH1 peptide vaccine. The receptors were gathered from a man younger than 35 with glioma. The CDR3 runs from the conserved cysteine through the conserved F or W. Expanded clones are given a class, and other clones once, few, many or no size at all.

V gene: TRBV15; clone size: NA; J gene: TRBJ2-4; CDR3 protein: CATSRGRGLAKNIQYF
V gene: TRBV18; clone size: NA; J gene: TRBJ2-6; CDR3 protein: CASSPTRDSGANVLTF
V gene: TRBV5-6; clone size: NA; J gene: TRBJ2-7; CDR3 protein: CASSLIRDVSYEQYF
V gene: TRBV7-9; clone size: NA; J gene: TRBJ2-7; CDR3 protein: CASSLVTGDHEQYF
V gene: TRBV9; clone size: NA; J gene: TRBJ2-3; CDR3 protein: CASSVSGGAGDTQYF
V gene: TRBV29-1; clone size: NA; J gene: TRBJ1-1; CDR3 protein: CSVAGVGSTEAFF
V gene: TRBV4-1; clone size: NA; J gene: TRBJ2-7; CDR3 protein: CASSQAADGYEQYF
V gene: TRBV30; clone size: NA; J gene: TRBJ1-5; CDR3 protein: CAWSVLGDSNQPQHF
V gene: TRBV5-8; clone size: NA; J gene: TRBJ2-7; CDR3 protein: CASSLAMGSFYEQYF
V gene: TRBV7-9; clone size: NA; J gene: TRBJ1-1; CDR3 protein: CASSLGQGRRIEAFF
V gene: TRBV4-1; clone size: once; J gene: TRBJ1-2; CDR3 protein: CASSQNGGGYTF
V gene: TRBV30; clone size: once; J gene: TRBJ2-7; CDR3 protein: CACQTGYEQYF
V gene: TRBV7-8; clone size: NA; J gene: TRBJ1-1; CDR3 protein: CASSLVSHGAEAFF
V gene: TRBV7-9; clone size: NA; J gene: TRBJ1-2; CDR3 protein: CASSLGTVGYGYTF
V gene: TRBV7-9; clone size: few; J gene: TRBJ1-1; CDR3 protein: CASSSYRGPNTEAFF
V gene: TRBV6-5; clone size: NA; J gene: TRBJ1-5; CDR3 protein: CASSWVIFGGNQPQHF
V gene: TRBV6-1; clone size: NA; J gene: TRBJ1-1; CDR3 protein: CASRGWGTEAFF
V gene: TRBV20-1; clone size: NA; J gene: TRBJ2-7; CDR3 protein: CSGSFGYEQYF
V gene: TRBV4-1; clone size: NA; J gene: TRBJ2-7; CDR3 protein: CASSQAAGQAYEQYF
V gene: TRBV4-1; clone size: NA; J gene: TRBJ1-4; CDR3 protein: CASSRPIGGATNEKLFF
V gene: TRBV2; clone size: NA; J gene: TRBJ2-7; CDR3 protein: CASIGLEQYF
V gene: TRBV2; clone size: NA; J gene: TRBJ2-2; CDR3 protein: CASKATNSNTGELFF
V gene: TRBV27; clone size: once; J gene: TRBJ2-7; CDR3 protein: CASSFGSVTGAYEQYF
V gene: TRBV4-2; clone size: few; J gene: TRBJ1-1; CDR3 protein: CASSQDLLGMNTEAFF